Detailed here is one T cell receptor (beta chain). The antigen is not known. PCR employed 60 Vbeta and 13 Jbeta primers. The assay was immunoSEQ multiplex PCR, and TCRdb's table has in-frame clones only and misses some. The data contain roughly 180,000 clones, 81% of them singletons. This sample was included in a study of cytomegalovirus exposure and HLA in healthy donors. Study summary: Approximately 83 million unique TCRs from HLA-typed donors were held in an early data release.

General study results and limits: It was in a later analysis that TCR association rates were seen to vary by HLA locus, highest for DRB1 and lowest for HLA-C.

Germline V lookup: CDR1 SGDLS, CDR2 YYNGEE. V was clipped by 0 bases and J by 8 bases; unmatched bases: 0. The CDR3 length is 13 residues. This sequence originates from a woman aged 18-29 years in good health and CMV-seropositive. Sequencing was carried out using PBMCs. The chain combines TRBV9 with TRBJ2-3; 10 nucleotides agree with TRBD1. The CDR3 DNA is TGTGCCAGCAGCGTAGGACAGGGGGCTACGCAGTATTTT. Translation gives CASSVGQGATQYF.